Shown below are 13 T cell receptor beta chains from a single sample sequenced in a study of human T cells and chemical hapten exposure. As to time point: healthy volunteer bleed at 2 weeks. The starting material, unfractionated whole blood, was used for total RNA extraction. TCRdb analysed the RACE reads with MiXCR anew, one entry per CDR3 protein. The sample holds tens of thousands of distinct CDR3 sequences, around 4.1% seen once. The specimen was whole blood. These receptors were obtained from a female donor in good health. Some clones in this sample may be carry-over from other donors' samples.

This clonotype was observed at least ten times. The J gene is TRBJ2-6, the V gene TRBV5-4, with D uncertain. Germline V CDR1 and CDR2: SGHNT, YYREEE (reference sequence). The CDR3 is made up of 19 amino acids. Between the trimmed V and J ends, which lost 4 bases and 0 bases, there was a span of 20 bases. This CDR3 reads CASSTSRQTLSSGANVLTF. CDR3 sequence (DNA): TGTGCCAGCAGCACTTCGCGGCAGACCCTCAGCTCTGGGGCCAACGTCCTGACTTTC.

In this sample, this clonotype turned up many times. The gene calls are TRBV4-2 and TRBJ2-3; 12 nucleotides match TRBD2. The CDR3 is made up of 17 amino acids. Germline CDR1 LGHNA, CDR2 YNFKEQ. Trimming took 0 bases from V and 6 from J; bases not matched to a gene: 7. CDR3 region: CASSQEPSGGARDTQYF. The CDR3 DNA reads TGTGCCAGCAGCCAAGAGCCTAGCGGGGGGGCAAGGGATACGCAGTATTTT.

This clonotype came up many times. This sequence joins TRBV3-1 and TRBJ2-3; D uncertain. The germline V and J ends were trimmed by 10 bases and 2 bases, with 7 bases remaining between them. CDR3 size: 11 residues. CDR1 is LGHDT, CDR2 YNNKEL, per germline (reference sequence). CDR3 nucleotides: TGTGCCATTCAGTCCACAGATACGCAGTATTTT. Amino acid sequence: CAIQSTDTQYF.

This clonotype was seen only a few times. The V and J genes are TRBV6-5 and TRBJ1-1; a weak D match, TRBD1 (6 bases). CDR3 size: 17 residues. Germline CDR1 and CDR2: MNHEY and SVGAGI. Between the trimmed V and J ends, which lost 0 bases and 4 bases, there was a span of 18 bases. The CDR3 coding sequence is TGTGCCAGCAGTTACTCGAGCGCGCGGGGGGCGGCCACTGAAGCTTTCTTT. Translated: CASSYSSARGAATEAFF.

This clonotype has a count of ten or more. V usage is TRBV20-1 and J usage is TRBJ2-7; 11 bases align to TRBD2. The CDR3 extends over 14 amino acids. The trim removed 6 bases at V and 2 bases at J, leaving 6 bases unmatched. Germline V CDR1 and CDR2: DFQATT, SNEGSKA (reference sequence). Written as DNA, the CDR3 is TGCAGTGCCCCTACTAGCGGGGGAGCCTACGAGCAGTACTTC. Translated, it gives CSAPTSGGAYEQYF.

This clonotype has a handful of counts. The V call is TRBV5-1, the J call TRBJ2-3, with D uncertain. Germline V gene sequence: CDR1 SGHRS, CDR2 YFSETQ. Between the trimmed V and J ends, which lost 0 bases and 1 base, there was a span of 12 bases. There are 16 residues in the CDR3. The CDR3, as DNA: TGCGCCAGCAGCTTGGGGGTTATGATTGGCACAGATACGCAGTATTTT. Protein product: CASSLGVMIGTDTQYF.

This clonotype has at least ten counts. V is TRBV5-1 and J is TRBJ2-7, with 7 bases that match TRBD1. Unmatched junction bases numbered 9, after V lost 7 bases and J lost 2 bases. CDR1 and CDR2 (germline): SGHRS, YFSETQ. The CDR3 is 14 amino acids. CDR3 sequence reads: CASPDRDSAYEQYF. Here the CDR3 DNA reads TGCGCCAGCCCGGACCGGGACAGCGCCTACGAGCAGTACTTC.

This clonotype has a count of ten or more. The chain joins TRBV9 to TRBJ1-3, with 8 bases identical to TRBD1. Germline CDR1 and CDR2: SGDLS and YYNGEE. The CDR3 is 15 residues long. Trimming cost V 3 bases and J 4 bases; bases outside gene matches: 6. As DNA, the CDR3 is TGTGCCAGCAGCGGACAGGGGACACCGGGAAACACCATATATTTT. As protein: CASSGQGTPGNTIYF.

In this sample, this clonotype turned up many times. The chain uses TRBV5-6 and TRBJ2-7, with 11 bases lining up with TRBD2. The CDR3 loop spans 15 amino acids. The germline gives CDR1 SGHDT, CDR2 YYEEEE. Trimming took 4 bases from V and 5 from J; bases not matched to a gene: 8. Written as DNA, the CDR3 is TGTGCCAGCAGCCGTAGCGGGGGGGGCAGGAACGAGCAGTACTTC. Translating gives CASSRSGGGRNEQYF.

This clonotype was found a few times. This chain uses TRBV12-3 or TRBV12-4 with TRBJ1-6; D call uncertain. Trimming shortened V by 3 bases and J by 6 bases, and 21 bases separated the two germline ends. The CDR3 totals 18 residues. The DNA of the CDR3 is TGTGCCAGCAGTTTCGCGCCGACCGGGAAGCCCATTAATTCACCCCTCCACTTT. The encoded protein is CASSFAPTGKPINSPLHF.

Ten or more counts support this clonotype. The chain has TRBV20-1 and TRBJ1-1; no reliable D call. The CDR3 contains 11 residues. Germline CDR1 reads DFQATT; CDR2 reads SNEGSKA (reference sequence). V shed 1 base and J shed 4 bases, with 4 bases lying between them. The CDR3 reads CSARGATEAFF. The DNA for the CDR3 is TGCAGTGCTAGAGGCGCCACTGAAGCTTTCTTT.

This clonotype was detected many times. The CDR3 DNA sequence: TGTGCCACCAGCAGAGTTTATGGAGGGGGCACAGATACGCAGTATTTT. This sequence encodes CATSRVYGGGTDTQYF. J is TRBJ2-3 and V is TRBV15, with D perhaps matching TRBD2 (6 bases). There are 16 residues in the CDR3. V shed 1 base and J shed 1 base, with 12 bases lying between them. Per germline, CDR1 LNHNV and CDR2 YYDKDF (reference sequence).

This clonotype was detected many times. The rearrangement joins TRBV5-1 to TRBJ1-2; D remains unclear. Trimming stripped 1 base from V and 1 base from J, with 11 bases between. The CDR3 is made up of 15 amino acids. Germline lookup yields CDR1 SGHRS and CDR2 YFSETQ. CDR3 sequence: CASSLSGSYNYGYTF. Written as DNA, the CDR3 is TGCGCCAGCAGCTTGTCTGGGAGCTATAACTATGGCTACACCTTC. Together with reference TRBV5-1 and TRBJ1-2, the CDR3 gives the full variable domain: KAGVTQTPRYLIKTRGQQVTLSCSPISGHRSVSWYQQTPGQGLQFLFEYFSETQRNKGNFPGRFSGRQFSNSRSEMNVSTLELGDSALYLCASSLSGSYNYGYTFGSGTRLTVV.